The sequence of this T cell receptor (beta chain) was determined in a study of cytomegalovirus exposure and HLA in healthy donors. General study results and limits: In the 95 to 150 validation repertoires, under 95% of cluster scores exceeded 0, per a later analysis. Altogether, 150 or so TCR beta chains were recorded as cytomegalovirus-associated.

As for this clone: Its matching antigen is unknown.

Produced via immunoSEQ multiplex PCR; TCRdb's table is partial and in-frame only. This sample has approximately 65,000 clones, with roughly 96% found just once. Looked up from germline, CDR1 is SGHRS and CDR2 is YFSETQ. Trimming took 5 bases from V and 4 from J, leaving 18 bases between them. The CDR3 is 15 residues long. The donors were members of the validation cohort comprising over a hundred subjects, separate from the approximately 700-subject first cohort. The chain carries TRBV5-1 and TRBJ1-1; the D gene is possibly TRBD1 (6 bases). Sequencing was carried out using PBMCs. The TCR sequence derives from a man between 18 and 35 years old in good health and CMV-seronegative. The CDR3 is CASSLAGGRSTEAFF. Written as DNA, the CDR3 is TGCGCCAGCAGTCTCGCCGGGGGGCGAAGCACTGAAGCTTTCTTT. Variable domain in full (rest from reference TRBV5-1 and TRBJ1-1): KAGVTQTPRYLIKTRGQQVTLSCSPISGHRSVSWYQQTPGQGLQFLFEYFSETQRNKGNFPGRFSGRQFSNSRSEMNVSTLELGDSALYLCASSLAGGRSTEAFFGQGTRLTVV.